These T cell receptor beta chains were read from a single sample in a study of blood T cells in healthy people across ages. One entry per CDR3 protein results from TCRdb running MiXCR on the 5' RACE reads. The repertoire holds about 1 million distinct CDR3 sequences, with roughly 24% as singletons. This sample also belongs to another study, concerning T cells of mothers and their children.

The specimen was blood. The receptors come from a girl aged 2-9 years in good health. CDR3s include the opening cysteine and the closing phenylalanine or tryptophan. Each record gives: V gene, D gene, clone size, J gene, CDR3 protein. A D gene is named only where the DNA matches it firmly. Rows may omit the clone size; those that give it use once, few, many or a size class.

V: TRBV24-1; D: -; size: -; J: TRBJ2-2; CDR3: CATSDLRRGPNTGELFF
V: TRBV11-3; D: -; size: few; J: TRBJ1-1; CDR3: CASSLGVARAFF
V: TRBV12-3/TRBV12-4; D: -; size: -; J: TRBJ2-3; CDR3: CASSFSTEYTDTQYF
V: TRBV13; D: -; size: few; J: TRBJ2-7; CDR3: CASSPQGILYEQYF
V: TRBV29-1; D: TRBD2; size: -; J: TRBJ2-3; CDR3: CSVEVNLSSGGTDTQYF
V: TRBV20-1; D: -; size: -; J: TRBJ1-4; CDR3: CSARRMDEKLFF
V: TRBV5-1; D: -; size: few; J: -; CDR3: CASSLSRDIYYEQYF
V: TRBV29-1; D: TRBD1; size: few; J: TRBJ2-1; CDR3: CSSGTGGYNEQFF
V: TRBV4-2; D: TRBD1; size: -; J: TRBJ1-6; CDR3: CASSQAEGASLHF
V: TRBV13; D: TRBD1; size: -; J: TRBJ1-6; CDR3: CASSETGASPLHF
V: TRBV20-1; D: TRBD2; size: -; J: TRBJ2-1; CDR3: CSAREPSGGTYNEQFF
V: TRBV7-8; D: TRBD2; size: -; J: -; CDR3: CASSLRREATYEQYF
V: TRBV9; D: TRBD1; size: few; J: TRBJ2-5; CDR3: CASSVNPDRDRGETQYF
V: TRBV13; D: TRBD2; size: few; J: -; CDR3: CASSPTSGGASDEQFF
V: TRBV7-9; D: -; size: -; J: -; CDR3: CASSLTSFLYSEQFF
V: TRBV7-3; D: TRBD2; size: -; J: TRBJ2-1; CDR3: CASSRGGLSYNEQFF
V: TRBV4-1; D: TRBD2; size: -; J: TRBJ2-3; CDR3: CASSQTSSGTADTQYF
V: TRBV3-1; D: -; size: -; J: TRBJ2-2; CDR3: CASSQRGQGELFF
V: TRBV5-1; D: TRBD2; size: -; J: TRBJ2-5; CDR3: CASSRELAGGRLETQYF
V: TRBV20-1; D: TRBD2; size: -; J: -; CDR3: CSAGALWTSGSIETQYF